This record looks at one TCR beta chain sequence and its context. This clone was picked up many times. This clone's antigen is unknown. No base quality information exists; no much larger clone differs at one position. The study tested focal radiation therapy combined with CTLA-4 blockade (ipilimumab) in patients with chemo-refractory metastatic non-small-cell lung cancer. The library was obtained by the immunoSEQ multiplex PCR assay. TCRdb limited this immuneACCESS table to in-frame rearrangements with V and J called. A share of clones is missing; checked studies link under half to unresolved V genes, and the rest is unexplained. Recorded for this sample are some 73,000 clones; 70% to 80% of them occurred a single time. Of the sample, over 9% falls within the top ten clones. The sample belongs to a study of radiotherapy plus CTLA-4 blockade in lung cancer (dated by TCRdb to 2016 to 2019). Turning to the overall study: Objective responses were observed in approximately 18% of enrolled patients, and disease control was achieved in around 30%. The study at large found these results: After treatment with radiotherapy and ipilimumab, TCR clones that came from tumors expanded in the peripheral blood. The strongest predictors of response, as reported, were early dynamic changes in blood T cell clones along with a rise in serum interferon-beta after radiation.

Trimming removed 4 bases from V and 2 bases from J; the gene matches leave 5 bases unexplained. The CDR3 starts with the cysteine, ends with the phenylalanine, and has 15 residues. CDR3 DNA only is kept here, 45 bases in frame from base 1. The germline V gene encodes CDR1 SGHTA and CDR2 FQGTGA. The sequence was collected from a human donor with non-small cell lung cancer whose response to radiotherapy plus ipilimumab could not be evaluated. The V gene is TRBV7-3 and the J gene is TRBJ1-2, and TRBD1 aligns with 9 junction nucleotides. Here the sequenced sample was peripheral blood, taken from a patient treated with radiotherapy plus ipilimumab. The CDR3 here reads CASSSAGTGNYGYTF. The nucleotide sequence is TGTGCCAGCAGCTCGGCCGGGACAGGGAACTATGGCTACACCTTC.